This entry describes one TCR beta chain. No antigen is known for it. No quality values exist for individual bases; no much larger clone is one base distant. The data are from a study of cytomegalovirus exposure and HLA in healthy donors (dated by TCRdb to between 2016 and 2019). Study-level background: An earlier analysis of approximately 550 of the donors reported 250 to 300 Gb of sequence data and roughly 100 million unique TCR beta sequences from some 180 million T cells. About 280 gigabases of sequencing data and tens of millions of unique TCR sequences were included in an early release covering roughly 600 HLA-typed donors. Of the roughly 410 genotyped donors, less than 85% were placed in the genetic ancestry cluster associated with self-reported Caucasian donors. The study was designed to test whether signatures of past pathogen exposure could be identified by cataloging public T cell receptors. The T cell repertoires of around 670 subjects were profiled by immunosequencing and related to cytomegalovirus serostatus. A separate validation cohort of over a hundred different subjects was used in addition to the approximately 640-subject first cohort. To predict cytomegalovirus infection status, the study brought together high-throughput TCR immunosequencing, statistical association of individual TCRs with disease status, and machine learning. To study patterns of TCR occurrence, a later analysis re-analyzed previously published TCR beta repertoires from 700 or so donors and added high-resolution HLA genotyping. Rather than using new phenotypic data, the later analysis identified candidate immune exposures from TCR beta sequences and from how often those sequences occurred across donors. To decide whether each TCR beta V gene segment behaved as functional or pseudogenic, an earlier analysis of 587 of the donors relied on high-throughput TCR beta sequencing. Donor age, sex, ethnicity and CMV serostatus were collected together with the repertoire data. In a later genetic analysis, genome-wide SNP genotypes for about 55% of the roughly 700 donors were used, and that subset was treated as a discovery cohort. Every repertoire in the discovery cohort had been generated on one and the same sequencing platform. Class I and class II HLA loci were covered by the typing at four-digit resolution. The number of typed donors differed by locus: roughly 629-630 for A, B, C, DRB1 and DQB1; 500 to 550 for DQA1; around 580 for DPA1; and some 470 for DPB1. About five DR-DQ haplotypes were treated as single units for association and clustering because of strong linkage in the cohort. Among 398 genotyped donors of the cohort, an average of around 250,000 unique TCR beta nucleotide sequences was sequenced per donor, of which roughly 17% were non-productive.

The library was prepared using the immunoSEQ multiplex PCR assay. For the multiplex PCR, a mixture combining 60 forward primers for TCR Vbeta segments and 13 reverse primers for TCR Jbeta segments was used. The CDR3 region of rearranged TCR beta genes was amplified from genomic DNA with a multiplex PCR assay. Amplified TCR beta libraries were sequenced as 87-base-pair reads on the Illumina HiSeq System. Per the authors' processing: Across the 500 to 700 repertoires, a later analysis counted tens of millions of unique TCR beta chains, about 10 million of which were shared by at least two donors. Raw reads were error-corrected and collapsed into unique sequences with a nearest-neighbor algorithm that merged closely related sequences to remove PCR and sequencing errors. To assign V, D and J gene segments, CDR3 sequences were aligned to IMGT reference sequences. For a sequence to be retained, a match of at least six nucleotides was required to both a V gene segment and a J gene segment. A rearrangement was called productive if the CDR3 had no stop codons and remained in frame with V and J, and every other rearrangement was called non-productive. Following IMGT convention, CDR3 was defined as the stretch from the second conserved V-encoded cysteine to the conserved J-encoded phenylalanine. Sequences without an unambiguous match to a single V gene segment were excluded from the earlier analysis of 500 to 700 of the donors. In an earlier analysis of a few hundred of the donors, V segments were called functional above 56.7% productive rearrangements and were called segregating when the between-donor standard deviation exceeded 5%. A statistical classification framework was developed to diagnose cytomegalovirus status using the catalog of TCR beta chain sequences. In a later analysis, V and J genes were assigned by comparing TCR nucleotide sequences against IMGT/GENE-DB human TR gene sequences. A later analysis assigned CDR3 sequences and most-parsimonious VDJ recombination scenarios with the TCRdist pipeline. In a later analysis, every TCR beta chain was defined by the combination of its CDR3 amino acid sequence and its V-gene family, and reads without a unique V-gene family were dropped. In a later analysis, nearly 600 highly shared, low-generation-probability nucleotide sequences were removed to address suspected cross-contamination and a sequencing artifact. For each public chain, a later analysis derived a clonal expansion index from normalized ranks of inferred template counts within each repertoire. A later analysis computed generation probabilities with a VDJ recombination model fitted to out-of-frame rearrangements, and checked the results against IGoR. In a later analysis, hypergeometric tests were used to score TCR-TCR, TCR-HLA and TCR-CMV co-occurrence, with a repertoire-size bias correction applied to TCR pairs. In a later analysis, false discovery rates were estimated by permuting HLA or CMV assignments 20 times. In a later analysis, co-occurring TCRs were grouped using DBSCAN, with TCRdist sequence similarity added in when clustering inside HLA-allele-positive subsets. For co-occurrence clustering, repertoires with fewer than 30,000 or more than 120,000 public chains were excluded, along with five or six repertoires with anomalous nucleotide sharing. Entries here come from immuneACCESS through TCRdb and include only in-frame sequences with V and J called. Some clones fail to appear in such tables; in the studies checked, an unresolved V gene covers under half of the shortfall, and the cause of the remainder is unknown. The DNA gave D and trimming, while V, J and clone size come from that table. Here the sample has about 55,000 clones; about 67% occur a single time. Jointly, the top ten make up approximately 30% of the sample.

The cohort comprised under 700 healthy bone marrow donors. At the time of sampling, every cohort member was nominally healthy, though immune exposures that went unrecorded were likely present. The donor tested CMV seropositive and was one of the 289 seropositive cohort members. A peripheral blood sample was collected from each donor, and TCR beta sequencing was performed on peripheral blood mononuclear cells. The Qiagen DNeasy Blood Extraction Kit was used to extract genomic DNA from the blood cell samples. The research as a whole found: In both the original and validation cohorts, the classifier was reported to diagnose cytomegalovirus status with high specificity and sensitivity. V-gene and J-gene trimming of TCR beta chains was associated with a missense DCLRE1C variant in a later genetic analysis, and the association was replicated in an independent cohort. Correlated functional status among segregating V segments might reflect linkage disequilibrium, but an unknown experimental factor could not be ruled out. In an earlier analysis of roughly 560 of the donors, most TCR beta V segments were observed in productive rearrangements about 90% or about 30% of the time, broadly matching IMGT annotations. Most TCR sequences were seen in very few donors, while some public TCRs were found in many individuals. A later analysis associated 16,951 TCR beta sequences with specific HLA alleles at a false discovery rate of 0.05. The authors suggested that the approach could potentially be extended to other disease states and immunological phenotypes. Compared with equally common non-associated chains, HLA-associated TCR beta chains in a later analysis were more clonally expanded and had lower generation probabilities. In the study, approximately 160 TCR beta chains were listed as associated with cytomegalovirus. A later genetic analysis reported fewer N-insertions in productive TCRs among donors in an Asian-associated ancestry cluster than the roughly 700-donor mean. Some IMGT-functional V segments, including TRBV6-2 and TRBV6-3, could not be told apart with the 87-base-pair reads, so those segments were excluded. In vitro tests confirmed that a few of the cytomegalovirus-associated TCR beta chains recognize cytomegalovirus antigens. Strong co-occurrence of HLA alleles, especially DR and DQ, made assigning TCR associations to individual alleles difficult. A cluster of highly shared sequence variants was judged likely to represent a technical artifact of the sequencing pipeline. A later analysis found that most CMV-associated TCR beta chains appeared HLA-restricted, with HLA associations seemingly driven largely by CMV exposure. A later analysis reported that several top co-occurrence clusters appeared linked to parvovirus B19, influenza, CMV and Epstein-Barr virus. In a later analysis, TCR association rates were found to vary across HLA loci, with the most associated TCRs seen for DRB1 alleles and the fewest for HLA-C alleles. Presence/absence analyses assumed roughly uniform sequencing depth across donors, an assumption that may not hold. A further reported finding was that TCR beta sequences accurately predicted the HLA-A and HLA-B alleles for most subjects in the first cohort. Immune exposure information for the cohort was limited to CMV serostatus. Because counts were too low, around 18 rarely observed V segments, including chromosome 9 orphons, were left out of the earlier analysis of several hundred of the donors. HLA typing was unavailable for some donors at each locus, so association tests used only the typed subset. The cohort was sequenced for TCR beta chains only, and without alpha or paired-chain data the features that could be detected were limited.

The cysteine opens and the phenylalanine closes a CDR3 of 15 amino acids. Of the read, only the CDR3 DNA is kept; its 45 bases are in frame from base 1. V and J lose 3 bases and 8 bases, and a span of 19 bases separates them. The CDR1 and CDR2 encoded by the germline V gene (reference sequence) are LNHDA and SQIVND. The chain was built from TRBV19 and TRBJ1-2; the D gene is perhaps TRBD1, on 5 matching bases. This clonotype originated in a man in his forties in good health and CMV-seropositive. Sequencing was done on a sample of PBMCs. The DNA reads as follows: TGTGCCAGTAGTATCAGGCAACCAGGGTCCTACGGCTACACCTTC. The translation is CASSIRQPGSYGYTF.